Following are 32 T cell receptor beta chains from one sample sequenced in a study of T cells in Graves' hyperthyroidism and ophthalmopathy. From RNA transcripts, TCR beta CDR3 regions were amplified. The HTBI set primed first-round TCR CDR3 RT-PCR. TCRdb processed the multiplex PCR reads anew with MiXCR; each CDR3 protein has one entry. The sample has approximately 600,000 distinct CDR3 sequences; less than 25% are singletons. Sequencing was done on a sample of blood. The receptors originated from a man younger than 40 with Graves' ophthalmopathy.

This sequence joins TRBV24-1 and TRBJ2-1; unclear D gene. The CDR3 is 15 amino acids. Deletions cut 5 bases from V and 6 bases from J, with 16 bases between. The germline CDR1 and CDR2 sequences are KGHDR and SFDVKD. CDR3 amino acids: CATSGGALDGNEQFF. The CDR3 nucleotides read TGTGCCACCAGTGGTGGAGCGTTAGATGGCAATGAGCAGTTCTTC.

This clonotype was detected many times. The chain carries TRBV20-1 and TRBJ2-3, with 7 bases fitting TRBD1. CDR1 and CDR2 (germline): DFQATT, SNEGSKA (reference sequence). V shed 3 bases, J shed 3 bases, and the junction held 3 bases outside the gene matches. This CDR3 comprises 13 residues. CDR3 sequence (DNA): TGCAGTGCTAGTAGGGGGCCTACAGATACGCAGTATTTT. The encoded protein is CSASRGPTDTQYF.

The table lists this clonotype with a few counts. A much larger clone lies one base from this, so it may be a read error. The genes are TRBV11-2 and TRBJ2-7, with D perhaps TRBD1 or TRBD2 (5 bases each). CDR1 is SGHAT and CDR2 is FQNNGV in the germline V gene. This CDR3 spans 13 amino acids. Trimming pared 1 base from V and 5 bases from J, leaving 9 bases between. CDR3 protein: CASSLGGVNEQYF. Here the CDR3 DNA reads TGTGCCAGCAGCTTAGGAGGGGTCAACGAGCAGTACTTC.

This clonotype was observed a few times. The rearrangement uses TRBV7-9 and TRBJ2-2, with D perhaps given as TRBD1 or TRBD2 (5 bases each). The CDR3 totals 18 residues. V dropped 4 bases and J dropped 5 bases, with 23 bases sitting between them. CDR1 and CDR2 from the germline V gene are SEHNR and FQNEAQ (reference sequence). CDR3 sequence reads: CASSSTIPGRGRTGELFF. CDR3 bases: TGTGCCAGCAGCTCCACGATTCCGGGACGGGGACGGACCGGGGAGCTGTTTTTT.

In its sample, this clonotype was seen many times. The J gene is TRBJ2-2, the V gene TRBV7-9, with no clear D. Germline CDR1 reads SEHNR; CDR2 reads FQNEAQ (reference sequence). Deletions cut 11 bases from V and 0 bases from J, with 13 bases between. The CDR3 length is 14 residues. CDR3 loop: CAVSSLPNTGELFF. CDR3 sequence (DNA): TGTGCCGTGTCGTCCCTTCCGAACACCGGGGAGCTGTTTTTT.

Of note for this clonotype: This may arise from a read error, as a much more abundant clone is one base away. This chain connects TRBV12-3 or TRBV12-4 to TRBJ1-4; TRBD1 is a possible D gene (5 bases). V lost 7 bases and J lost 10, with 19 bases in between. The CDR3 consists of 14 residues. CDR3 nucleotides: TGTGCCAGCAAACACCTGCGGGGGGGAGGAAAACTGTTTTTT. Translated, it gives CASKHLRGGGKLFF.

Ten or more counts support this clonotype. J is TRBJ2-7 and V is TRBV11-2; tentative D call: TRBD2 (5 bases). The V gene's germline CDR1 is SGHAT and CDR2 FQNNGV. The V gene lost 8 bases and the J gene lost 0 bases, with 11 bases spanning the gap. This CDR3 has 13 residues. In DNA, the CDR3 is TGTGCCAGCCGGACGGGGAACTCCTACGAGCAGTACTTC. The encoded protein is CASRTGNSYEQYF.

This clonotype was picked up a small number of times. This rearrangement joins TRBV7-2 to TRBJ2-7; D is unresolved. From germline, CDR1 is SGHTA and CDR2 FQGNSA. The length of the CDR3 is 15 residues. The germline V and J ends were trimmed by 1 base and 2 bases, with 12 bases remaining between them. The CDR3 spells CASSLGLGQAYEQYF. CDR3 nucleotide sequence: TGTGCCAGCAGCTTAGGGTTAGGGCAGGCCTACGAGCAGTACTTC.

This clonotype was recorded a few times. The V gene is TRBV6-1, the J gene TRBJ2-3; 8 bases agree with TRBD1. Unmatched junction bases numbered 2, after V lost 1 base and J lost 2 bases. Looked up from germline, CDR1 is MNHNS and CDR2 is SASEGT. The CDR3 extends over 15 amino acids. The CDR3 coding sequence is TGTGCCAGCAGTGAAGGGGACAGGAACACAGATACGCAGTATTTT. Amino acid sequence: CASSEGDRNTDTQYF.

In this sample, this clonotype turned up a few times. The rearrangement links TRBV19 to TRBJ1-5, with D unclear. The V end was cut by 2 bases, the J end by 0 bases, with 8 bases between. CDR1 and CDR2 from the germline V gene are LNHDA and SQIVND (reference sequence). The CDR3 totals 15 residues. The CDR3 DNA reads TGTGCCAGTAGTATACACCATCCTAGCAATCAGCCCCAGCATTTT. It yields the protein CASSIHHPSNQPQHF.

The chain joins TRBV7-9 to TRBJ2-7, with 7 bases fitting TRBD2. The CDR3 has 17 amino acids. The trim removed 2 bases at V and 0 bases at J, leaving 10 bases unmatched. Germline-derived CDR1 and CDR2 are SEHNR and FQNEAQ (reference sequence). This chain's CDR3 is CASSLKLGGGISYEQYF. The DNA for the CDR3 is TGTGCCAGCAGCTTAAAACTAGGCGGGGGAATCTCCTACGAGCAGTACTTC.

This clonotype was recorded a few times. The gene calls are TRBV7-3 and TRBJ2-7, with D perhaps TRBD1 or TRBD2 (5 bases each). CDR1 is SGHTA, CDR2 FQGTGA, per germline. CDR3 length: 14 residues. V lost 2 bases to trimming and J lost 5 bases, with 13 bases between them. CDR3 protein: CASSLGGPFDEQYF. CDR3 bases: TGTGCCAGCAGCTTAGGGGGACCGTTTGACGAGCAGTACTTC.

V usage is TRBV20-1 and J usage is TRBJ2-1; TRBD2 is a possible D gene (5 bases). V lost 2 bases and J lost 2, with 13 bases in between. CDR3 length: 15 amino acids. Germline CDR1 DFQATT, CDR2 SNEGSKA (reference sequence). CDR3 sequence reads: CSARKLGSPYNEQFF. The CDR3 DNA is TGCAGTGCTAGAAAACTAGGTAGTCCCTACAATGAGCAGTTCTTC.

The sample holds a few counts of this clonotype. The chain employs TRBV7-9 and TRBJ2-5; 9 nucleotides match TRBD2. This CDR3 contains 14 residues. The V and J ends lost 5 bases and 4 bases, in that order; junction bases with no gene match: 5. Per the germline V gene, CDR1 is SEHNR and CDR2 is FQNEAQ (reference sequence). CDR3: CASSDSGSRETQYF. In nucleotides, the CDR3 is TGTGCCAGCAGCGATAGCGGGAGTAGAGAGACCCAGTACTTC.

This clonotype was counted only a few times. CDR3 coding DNA: TGTGCCAGCAGTTACTTGGCAGGACGCGGAGAGCAGTACTTC. Amino acids: CASSYLAGRGEQYF. The rearrangement joins TRBV6-2 or TRBV6-3 to TRBJ2-7; D not resolved. CDR3 size: 14 residues. The V end lost 1 base, the J end lost 7 bases, and 14 bases lay between the germline ends. The germline V gene has CDR1 MNHEY and CDR2 SVGEGT.

The V call is TRBV30, the J call TRBJ2-2; D unresolved. Germline lookup yields CDR1 GTSNPN and CDR2 SVGIG (reference sequence). Deletions cut 0 bases from V and 6 bases from J, with 14 bases between. The CDR3 spans 15 residues. CDR3 in DNA: TGTGCCTGGAGTGTCACCCCGACCCTAGCCGGGGAGCTGTTTTTT. Protein: CAWSVTPTLAGELFF.

This clonotype was seen a handful of times. The chain links TRBV7-9 to TRBJ2-1; 10 bases agree with TRBD2. Looked up from germline, CDR1 is SEHNR and CDR2 is FQNEAQ (reference sequence). This CDR3 comprises 16 residues. The V gene end was trimmed by 7 bases and the J gene end by 7 bases; junction bases not matched to a gene: 13. The CDR3 here is CASIPFLAGVRNEQFF. The CDR3 coding sequence is TGTGCCAGCATACCCTTCCTAGCGGGAGTGCGGAATGAGCAGTTCTTC.

This clonotype was seen many times. CDR3 nucleotides: TGTGCCAGCAGCCCTAGTCCCGGACAGATAAACACCGGGGAGCTGTTTTTT. This sequence encodes CASSPSPGQINTGELFF. The rearrangement links TRBV3-1 to TRBJ2-2, with D possibly matching TRBD1 (6 bases). This CDR3 contains 17 residues. Per germline, CDR1 LGHDT and CDR2 YNNKEL (reference sequence). Trimming removed 4 bases from V and 2 bases from J, with 17 bases in between.

This clonotype has only a few counts. The V gene is TRBV7-9, the J gene TRBJ1-2, with TRBD1 matching over 8 bases. V lost 5 bases, J lost 4 bases, and 3 bases stayed unmatched. Germline V gene data show CDR1 as SEHNR and CDR2 as FQNEAQ (reference sequence). This CDR3 region has 13 residues. The CDR3 coding sequence is TGTGCCAGCAGCGCGGACAGGGCCTATGGCTACACCTTC. This encodes CASSADRAYGYTF.

This clonotype came up a few times. The rearrangement uses TRBV12-3 or TRBV12-4 and TRBJ1-6, with TRBD1 matching 7 bases. Unmatched junction bases numbered 9, after V lost 6 bases and J lost 10 bases. This CDR3 has 14 residues. The CDR3 DNA is TGTGCCAGCAGCTTCACAGGGGAGCGGTCACCCCTCCACTTT. Its protein product is CASSFTGERSPLHF.

This clonotype showed up just a few times. This sequence joins TRBV20-1 and TRBJ2-7; D gene ambiguous. The DNA end is more similar to TRBJ2-1, so the J call may be wrong. The CDR3 is made up of 13 amino acids. Germline CDR1 DFQATT, CDR2 SNEGSKA (reference sequence). The CDR3 DNA reads TGCAGTGCTAGGGACCCGCCGAGTTACGAGCAGTTCTTC. Translating it yields CSARDPPSYEQFF.

Many counts were recorded for this clonotype. The rearrangement uses TRBV11-1 and TRBJ2-7, with D maybe TRBD2 (5 bases). The CDR3 contains 13 residues. Trimming took 5 bases from V and 5 from J, leaving 13 bases between them. The germline V gene encodes CDR1 SGHAT and CDR2 FQDESV (reference sequence). The CDR3 protein is CASSLLVRHEQYF. In DNA, the CDR3 is TGTGCCAGCAGCCTACTAGTTCGCCACGAGCAGTACTTC.

This clonotype has ten or more counts. The rearrangement joins TRBV18 to TRBJ2-5; tentative D call: TRBD2 (5 bases). CDR3 length equals 13 residues. The V end lost 4 bases, the J end lost 2 bases, and 8 bases lay between the germline ends. Germline V gene data show CDR1 as KGHSH and CDR2 as LQKENI. The CDR3 spells CASSQDLQETQYF. CDR3 in DNA: TGTGCCAGCTCACAGGACTTGCAAGAGACCCAGTACTTC.

The J gene is TRBJ2-5, the V gene TRBV19; D not certain. This CDR3 region has 15 residues. Germline V CDR1 and CDR2: LNHDA, SQIVND (reference sequence). Trimming stripped 2 bases from V and 2 bases from J, with 12 bases between. The CDR3 sequence is CASSISGFGQETQYF. CDR3 sequence (DNA): TGTGCCAGTAGTATATCTGGGTTTGGGCAAGAGACCCAGTACTTC.

The genes are TRBV20-1 and TRBJ2-3; TRBD2 matches at 8 bases. CDR1 and CDR2 (germline): DFQATT, SNEGSKA (reference sequence). After removal of 1 base from V and 1 base from J, the junction contained 4 bases not matched to a gene. The CDR3 is made up of 15 amino acids. CDR3 loop: CSARVLAGRTDTQYF. CDR3 bases: TGCAGTGCTAGAGTCCTAGCGGGTCGCACAGATACGCAGTATTTT.

This clonotype was observed a handful of times. The rearrangement uses TRBV28 and TRBJ2-7; D call uncertain. This CDR3 has 14 residues. Germline CDR1 and CDR2: MDHEN and SYDVKM. With 5 bases removed from V and 3 bases from J, the gap between germline ends came to 14 bases. The CDR3 reads CASSPMVRLYEQYF. CDR3 DNA sequence: TGTGCCAGCAGTCCGATGGTTCGACTCTACGAGCAGTACTTC.

This clonotype was seen more than once but under ten times. The J gene is TRBJ1-2, the V gene TRBV11-2; D gene ambiguous. The CDR3 totals 14 residues. V was pared by 0 bases and J by 5 bases, with 10 bases between. The germline V gene encodes CDR1 SGHAT and CDR2 FQNNGV. CDR3 sequence reads: CASSLDGGRYGYTF. As DNA, the CDR3 is TGTGCCAGCAGCTTAGATGGAGGGAGGTATGGCTACACCTTC.

This chain joins TRBV15 and TRBJ1-6; perhaps TRBD1 as D (5 bases). There are 16 residues in the CDR3. The germline CDR1 and CDR2 sequences are LNHNV and YYDKDF (reference sequence). Trimming removed 1 base at V and 6 bases at J, with 13 bases between. The chain's CDR3 is CATSRALGASNSPLHF. CDR3 nucleotides: TGTGCCACCAGCAGAGCACTTGGGGCCAGTAATTCACCCCTCCACTTT.

This clonotype was observed at least ten times. This sequence joins TRBV2 and TRBJ1-2; 10 nucleotides match TRBD1. This CDR3 is 13 amino acids long. Per germline, CDR1 SNHLY and CDR2 FYNNEI. V lost 9 bases to trimming and J lost 3 bases; unmatched junction nucleotides: 4. This CDR3 reads CASGTGAHYGYTF. In DNA, the CDR3 is TGTGCCAGTGGGACAGGGGCGCACTATGGCTACACCTTC. Full variable domain (missing parts from reference TRBV2 and TRBJ1-2): EPEVTQTPSHQVTQMGQEVILRCVPISNHLYFYWYRQILGQKVEFLVSFYNNEISEKSEIFDDQFSVERPDGSNFTLKIRSTKLEDSAMYFCASGTGAHYGYTFGSGTRLTVV.

This clonotype came up a few times. The rearrangement joins TRBV4-3 to TRBJ1-5; D is ambiguous. Germline V CDR1 and CDR2: LGHNA, YSLEER. The length of the CDR3 is 15 residues. V lost 1 base and J lost 2, with 9 bases in between. The CDR3 bases are TGCGCCAGCAGCCAAGCGAGGGTAGGCAATCAGCCCCAGCATTTT. This encodes CASSQARVGNQPQHF.

At least ten counts were recorded for this clonotype. The chain employs TRBV27 and TRBJ2-7, with 13 bases that match TRBD2. After removal of 6 bases from V and 5 bases from J, the junction contained 1 base not matched to a gene. CDR3 size: 13 residues. CDR1 is MNHEY, CDR2 SMNVEV, per germline (reference sequence). The CDR3 spells CASRLAGGHEQYF. In DNA form, the CDR3 reads TGTGCCAGCAGACTAGCGGGAGGGCACGAGCAGTACTTC.

Comments on this clonotype: An end of the junction differs from the germline gene, which may be a read error. The chain is built from TRBV6-1 and TRBJ1-5, with 11 bases lining up with TRBD1. CDR1 is MNHNS, CDR2 SASEGT, per germline. CDR3 size: 19 residues. In DNA form, the CDR3 reads TGTGCCAGCAGTGAGATGGACAGGGGGCGAGGACTTAGCAATCAGACCCAGCATTTT. It is translated as CASSEMDRGRGLSNQTQHF.